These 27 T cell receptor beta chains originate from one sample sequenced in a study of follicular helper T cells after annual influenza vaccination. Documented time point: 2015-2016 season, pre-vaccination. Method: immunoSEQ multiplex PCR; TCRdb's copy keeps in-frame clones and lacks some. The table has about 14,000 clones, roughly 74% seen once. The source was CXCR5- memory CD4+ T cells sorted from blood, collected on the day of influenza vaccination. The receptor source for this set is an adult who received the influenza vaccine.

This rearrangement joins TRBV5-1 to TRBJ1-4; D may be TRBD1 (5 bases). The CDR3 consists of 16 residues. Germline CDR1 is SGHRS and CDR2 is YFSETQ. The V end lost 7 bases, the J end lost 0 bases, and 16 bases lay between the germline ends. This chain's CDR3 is CASHERGGATNEKLFF. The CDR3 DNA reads TGCGCCAGCCACGAGAGGGGTGGGGCAACTAATGAAAAACTGTTTTTT. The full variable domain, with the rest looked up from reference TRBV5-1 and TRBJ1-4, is KAGVTQTPRYLIKTRGQQVTLSCSPISGHRSVSWYQQTPGQGLQFLFEYFSETQRNKGNFPGRFSGRQFSNSRSEMNVSTLELGDSALYLCASHERGGATNEKLFFGSGTQLSVL.

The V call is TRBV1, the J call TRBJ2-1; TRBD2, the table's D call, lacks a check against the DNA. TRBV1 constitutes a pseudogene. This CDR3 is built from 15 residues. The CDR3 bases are TGCACCAGCAGCCAATCTAGCGGGGGGGCCTATGAGCAGTTCTTC. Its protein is CTSSQSSGGAYEQFF.

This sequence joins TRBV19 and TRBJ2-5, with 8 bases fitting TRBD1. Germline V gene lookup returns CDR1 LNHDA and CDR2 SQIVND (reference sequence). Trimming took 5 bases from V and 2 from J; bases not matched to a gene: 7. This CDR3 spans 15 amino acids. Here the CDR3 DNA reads TGTGCCAGTAGTTCGGACAGGGCAGCACAAGAGACCCAGTACTTC. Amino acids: CASSSDRAAQETQYF.

CDR3 sequence: CASSQGQGAFTEAFF. In DNA, the CDR3 is TGTGCCAGCAGCCAGGGACAGGGGGCTTTCACTGAAGCTTTCTTT. The chain combines TRBV14 with TRBJ1-1; the match to TRBD1 covers 12 bases. Germline loops: CDR1 SGHDN, CDR2 FVKESK. This CDR3 comprises 15 residues. V shed 3 bases and J 4 bases; nucleotides not matched to a gene: 3. Full variable domain (outside the CDR3, taken from reference TRBV14 and TRBJ1-1): EAGVTQFPSHSVIEKGQTVTLRCDPISGHDNLYWYRRVMGKEIKFLLHFVKESKQDESGMPNNRFLAERTGGTYSTLKVQPAELEDSGVYFCASSQGQGAFTEAFFGQGTRLTVV.

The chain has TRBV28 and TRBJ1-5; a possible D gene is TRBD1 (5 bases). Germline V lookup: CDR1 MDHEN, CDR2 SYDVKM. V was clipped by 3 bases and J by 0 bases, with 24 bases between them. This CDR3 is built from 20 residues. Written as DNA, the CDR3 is TGTGCCAGCAGTTTGGGAAGACTCCAGGGTTCCGCTTATAGCAATCAGCCCCAGCATTTT. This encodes CASSLGRLQGSAYSNQPQHF. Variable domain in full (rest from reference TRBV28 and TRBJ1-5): DVKVTQSSRYLVKRTGEKVFLECVQDMDHENMFWYRQDPGLGLRLIYFSYDVKMKEKGDIPEGYSVSREKKERFSLILESASTNQTSMYLCASSLGRLQGSAYSNQPQHFGDGTRLSIL.

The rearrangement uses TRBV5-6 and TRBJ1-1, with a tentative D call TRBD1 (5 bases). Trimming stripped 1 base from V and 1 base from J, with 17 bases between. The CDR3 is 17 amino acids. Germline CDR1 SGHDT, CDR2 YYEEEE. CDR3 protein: CASSLYRGETRNTEAFF. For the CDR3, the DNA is TGTGCCAGCAGCTTGTACCGGGGGGAGACGAGGAACACTGAAGCTTTCTTT.

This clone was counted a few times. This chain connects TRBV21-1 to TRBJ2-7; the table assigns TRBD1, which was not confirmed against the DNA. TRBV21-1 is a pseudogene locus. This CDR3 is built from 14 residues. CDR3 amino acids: CASSNACWGSEQYF. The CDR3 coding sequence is TGTGCCAGCAGCAACGCGTGTTGGGGCAGCGAGCAGTACTTC.

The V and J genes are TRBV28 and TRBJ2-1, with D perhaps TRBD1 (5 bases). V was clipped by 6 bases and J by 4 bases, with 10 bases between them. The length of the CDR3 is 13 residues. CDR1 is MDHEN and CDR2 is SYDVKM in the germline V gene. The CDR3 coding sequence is TGTGCCAGCAGGCGACAGTTTTACAATGAGCAGTTCTTC. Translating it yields CASRRQFYNEQFF.

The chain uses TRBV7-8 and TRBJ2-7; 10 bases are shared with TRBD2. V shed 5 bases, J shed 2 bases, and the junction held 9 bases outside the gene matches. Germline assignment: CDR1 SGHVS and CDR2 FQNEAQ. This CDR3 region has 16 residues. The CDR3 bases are TGTGCCAGCAGCCCCGAGCGGGGGGGTCTTCCCTACGAGCAGTACTTC. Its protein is CASSPERGGLPYEQYF.

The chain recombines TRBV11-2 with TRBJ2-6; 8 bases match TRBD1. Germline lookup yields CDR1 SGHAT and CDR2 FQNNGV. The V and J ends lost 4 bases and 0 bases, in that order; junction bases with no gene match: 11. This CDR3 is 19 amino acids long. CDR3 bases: TGTGCCAGCAGCTCCCCTCGGACAGGGTATAACTCTGGGGCCAACGTCCTGACTTTC. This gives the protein CASSSPRTGYNSGANVLTF.

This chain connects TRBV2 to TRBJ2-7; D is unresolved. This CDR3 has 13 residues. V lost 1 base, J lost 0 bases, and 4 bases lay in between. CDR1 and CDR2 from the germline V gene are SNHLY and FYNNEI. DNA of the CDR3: TGTGCCAGCAGTGAAGACGGCTCCTACGAGCAGTACTTC. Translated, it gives CASSEDGSYEQYF.

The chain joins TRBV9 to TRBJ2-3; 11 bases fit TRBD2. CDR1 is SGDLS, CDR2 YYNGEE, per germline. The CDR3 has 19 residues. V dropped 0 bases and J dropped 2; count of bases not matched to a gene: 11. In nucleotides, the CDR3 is TGTGCCAGCAGCGTAGCCGTGACTAGCGGGAAACGCTTCACAGATACGCAGTATTTT. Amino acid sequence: CASSVAVTSGKRFTDTQYF.

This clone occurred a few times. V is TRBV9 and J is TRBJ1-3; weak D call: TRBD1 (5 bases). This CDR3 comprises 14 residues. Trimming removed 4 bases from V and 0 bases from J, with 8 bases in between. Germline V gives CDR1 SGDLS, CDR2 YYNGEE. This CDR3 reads CASSQDISGNTIYF. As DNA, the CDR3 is TGTGCCAGCAGCCAGGACATCTCTGGAAACACCATATATTTT.

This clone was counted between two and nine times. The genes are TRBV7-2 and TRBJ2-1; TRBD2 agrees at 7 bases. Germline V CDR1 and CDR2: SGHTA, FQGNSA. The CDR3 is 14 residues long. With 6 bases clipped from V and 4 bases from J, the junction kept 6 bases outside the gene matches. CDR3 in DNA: TGTGCCAGCAGTAGCTACGGGGGGTACAATGAGCAGTTCTTC. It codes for CASSSYGGYNEQFF.

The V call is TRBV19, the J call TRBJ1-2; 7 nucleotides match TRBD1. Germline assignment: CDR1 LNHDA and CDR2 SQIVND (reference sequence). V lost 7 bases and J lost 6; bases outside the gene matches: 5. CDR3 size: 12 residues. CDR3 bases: TGTGCCAGTAAAGGGACAGCTAATGGCTACACCTTC. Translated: CASKGTANGYTF. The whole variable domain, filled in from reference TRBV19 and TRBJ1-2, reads DGGITQSPKYLFRKEGQNVTLSCEQNLNHDAMYWYRQDPGQGLRLIYYSQIVNDFQKGDIAEGYSVSREKKESFPLTVTSAQKNPTAFYLCASKGTANGYTFGSGTRLTVV.

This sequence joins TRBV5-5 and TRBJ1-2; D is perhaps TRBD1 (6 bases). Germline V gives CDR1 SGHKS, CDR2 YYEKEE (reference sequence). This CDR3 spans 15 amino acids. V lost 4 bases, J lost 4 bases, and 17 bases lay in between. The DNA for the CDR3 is TGTGCCAGCAGCAACCCAGGGGTCGACATCTATGGCTACACCTTC. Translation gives CASSNPGVDIYGYTF.

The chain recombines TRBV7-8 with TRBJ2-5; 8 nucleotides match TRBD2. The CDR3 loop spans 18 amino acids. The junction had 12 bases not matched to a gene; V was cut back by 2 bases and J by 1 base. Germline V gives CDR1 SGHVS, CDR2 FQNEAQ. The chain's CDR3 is CASSLWGRGGRIQETQYF. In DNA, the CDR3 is TGTGCCAGCAGCTTATGGGGACGGGGGGGCAGGATCCAAGAGACCCAGTACTTC.

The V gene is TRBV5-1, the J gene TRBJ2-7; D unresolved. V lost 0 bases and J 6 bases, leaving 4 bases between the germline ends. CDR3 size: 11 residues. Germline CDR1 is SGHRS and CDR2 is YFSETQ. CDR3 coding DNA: TGCGCCAGCAGCTTGGGGGGCGAGCAGTACTTC. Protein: CASSLGGEQYF.

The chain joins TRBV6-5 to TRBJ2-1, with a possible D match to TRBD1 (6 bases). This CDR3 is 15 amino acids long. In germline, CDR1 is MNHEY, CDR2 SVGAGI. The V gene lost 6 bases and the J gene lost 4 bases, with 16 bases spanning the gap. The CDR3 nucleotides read TGTGCCAGCAGAGTACAGGGACAATCGTACAATGAGCAGTTCTTC. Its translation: CASRVQGQSYNEQFF.

This CDR3 reads CASSMTLAQETQYF. The CDR3 DNA follows: TGTGCCAGTAGCATGACACTTGCTCAAGAGACCCAGTACTTC. The V gene is TRBV19, the J gene TRBJ2-5, with D unclear. Per the germline V gene, CDR1 is LNHDA and CDR2 is SQIVND (reference sequence). This CDR3 spans 14 amino acids. V lost 6 bases, J lost 2 bases, and 13 bases lay in between. Full variable domain (remainder filled in from reference TRBV19 and TRBJ2-5): DGGITQSPKYLFRKEGQNVTLSCEQNLNHDAMYWYRQDPGQGLRLIYYSQIVNDFQKGDIAEGYSVSREKKESFPLTVTSAQKNPTAFYLCASSMTLAQETQYFGPGTRLLVL.

The CDR3 DNA reads as TGTGCTAGTGGTTTGGTACTCGGGCTCCGGGTCGGGGAGCTGTTTTTT. This encodes CASGLVLGLRVGELFF. This chain connects TRBV12-5 to TRBJ2-2; unclear D gene. This CDR3 has 16 amino acids. V was trimmed by 0 bases and J by 7 bases, leaving 15 bases between them. CDR1 and CDR2 from the germline V gene are LGHNT and FRNRAP.

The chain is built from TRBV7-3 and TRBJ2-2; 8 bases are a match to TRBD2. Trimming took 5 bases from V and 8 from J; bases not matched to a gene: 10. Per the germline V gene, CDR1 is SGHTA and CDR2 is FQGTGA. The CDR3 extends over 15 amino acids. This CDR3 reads CASSQTGLGGGELFF. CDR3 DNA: TGTGCCAGCAGCCAGACGGGACTAGGTGGTGGGGAGCTGTTTTTT.

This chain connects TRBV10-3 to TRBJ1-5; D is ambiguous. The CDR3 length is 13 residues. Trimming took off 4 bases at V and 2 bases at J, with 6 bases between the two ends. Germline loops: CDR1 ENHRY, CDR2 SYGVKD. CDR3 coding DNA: TGTGCCATCAGTGGGGATGGCAATCAGCCCCAGCATTTT. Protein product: CAISGDGNQPQHF.

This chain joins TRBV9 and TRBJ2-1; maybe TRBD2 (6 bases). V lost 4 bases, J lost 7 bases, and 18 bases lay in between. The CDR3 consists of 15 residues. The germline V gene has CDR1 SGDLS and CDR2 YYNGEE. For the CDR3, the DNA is TGTGCCAGCAGCACGAACGCGGGTGGGGGGAATGAGCAGTTCTTC. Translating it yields CASSTNAGGGNEQFF.

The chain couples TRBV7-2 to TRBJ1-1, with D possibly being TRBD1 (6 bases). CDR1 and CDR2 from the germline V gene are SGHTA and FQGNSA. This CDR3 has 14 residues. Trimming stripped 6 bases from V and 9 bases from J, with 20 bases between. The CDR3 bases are TGTGCCAGCAGACCCACAGGGATACCAAGCCAAGCTTTCTTT. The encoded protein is CASRPTGIPSQAFF.

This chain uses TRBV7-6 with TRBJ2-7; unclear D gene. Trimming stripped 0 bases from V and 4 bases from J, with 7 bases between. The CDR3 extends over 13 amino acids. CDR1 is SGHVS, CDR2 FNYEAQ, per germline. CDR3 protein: CASSLAADYEQYF. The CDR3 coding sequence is TGTGCCAGCAGCTTAGCCGCAGATTACGAGCAGTACTTC.

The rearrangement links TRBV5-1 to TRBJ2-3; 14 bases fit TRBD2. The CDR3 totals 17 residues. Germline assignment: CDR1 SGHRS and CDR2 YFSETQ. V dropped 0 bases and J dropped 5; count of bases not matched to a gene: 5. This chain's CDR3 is CASSLAPTSGGEDTQYF. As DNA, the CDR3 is TGCGCCAGCAGCTTGGCCCCGACTAGCGGGGGGGAAGATACGCAGTATTTT.